One and the same sample provided the 32 T cell receptor beta chains below, sequenced in a study of T cell responses to AZD1222 COVID-19 vaccine. Sequencing used immunoSEQ multiplex PCR; TCRdb keeps in-frame clones, though not all of them. The repertoire holds approximately 170,000 clones, with roughly nine tenths as singletons. The material sequenced was peripheral blood, taken on day 0 of AZD1222 vaccination. The receptors stem from an adult in good health.

The chain employs TRBV7-2 and TRBJ1-2, with 8 bases fitting TRBD1. V dropped 1 base and J dropped 8; count of bases not matched to a gene: 9. The CDR3 has 15 residues. Per the germline V gene, CDR1 is SGHTA and CDR2 is FQGNSA. The CDR3 DNA is TGTGCCAGCAGCTTAGAGCGAGGACAGGGCTTGGGCTACACCTTC. Encoded protein: CASSLERGQGLGYTF.

The chain combines TRBV5-1 with TRBJ1-4; TRBD1 matches at 10 bases. With V trimmed by 3 bases and J by 7 bases, 3 bases remained unmatched. This CDR3 is 14 amino acids long. Germline assignment: CDR1 SGHRS and CDR2 YFSETQ. CDR3 coding DNA: TGCGCCAGCAGCTACGGACAGGGGGGTGAAAAACTGTTTTTT. It is translated as CASSYGQGGEKLFF.

This CDR3 is CASRNGGGILHEQYF. CDR3 DNA: TGTGCCAGCAGGAACGGCGGGGGGATACTCCACGAGCAGTACTTC. V usage is TRBV13 and J usage is TRBJ2-7; 8 nucleotides align to TRBD2. The CDR3 runs 15 residues. Germline loops: CDR1 PRHDT, CDR2 FYEKMQ (reference sequence). V lost 6 bases to trimming and J lost 5 bases; unmatched junction nucleotides: 12.

This clone was picked up a small number of times. The CDR3 DNA follows: TGTGCCAGCAGCCGTGCAGCGGATACGCAGTATTTT. It is translated as CASSRAADTQYF. The V call is TRBV5-4, the J call TRBJ2-3; D remains ambiguous. V was cut by 4 bases and J by 6 bases, with 9 bases left in between. The CDR3 length is 12 residues. Germline V CDR1 and CDR2: SGHNT, YYREEE (reference sequence).

The V and J genes are TRBV6-2 or TRBV6-3 and TRBJ1-2, with 8 nucleotides matching TRBD1. This CDR3 spans 17 amino acids. From germline, CDR1 is MNHEY and CDR2 SVGEGT. V trimming: 2 bases; J trimming: 4 bases; junction bases outside the gene matches: 12. The CDR3 is CASSYHRGTESAYGYTF. The CDR3 DNA sequence: TGTGCCAGCAGTTACCACAGGGGGACAGAGAGCGCCTATGGCTACACCTTC.

Only one count was recorded for this clone. The V gene is TRBV9, the J gene TRBJ2-1; 10 positions match TRBD2. The ends lost 0 bases at V and 0 bases at J; junction bases unmatched: 6. This CDR3 contains 18 residues. CDR1 and CDR2 from the germline V gene are SGDLS and YYNGEE. The CDR3 loop reads CASSVEGAGGSSYNEQFF. The CDR3 bases are TGTGCCAGCAGCGTAGAGGGAGCGGGGGGGAGCTCCTACAATGAGCAGTTCTTC.

This clone was seen more than once but under ten times. This chain joins TRBV4-1 and TRBJ1-2; no clear D. Trimming cost V 1 base and J 4 bases, with 13 bases left between them. This CDR3 is 15 amino acids long. Germline V gene data show CDR1 as MGHRA and CDR2 as YSYEKL. In DNA, the CDR3 is TGCGCCAGCAGCCAAGTTGCGGGAAGCGGCTATGGCTACACCTTC. This gives the protein CASSQVAGSGYGYTF.

J is TRBJ2-5 and V is TRBV5-1; 9 bases are shared with TRBD1. Losses at the gene ends were 4 bases for V and 4 bases for J; bases not matched to a gene: 5. This CDR3 is built from 14 residues. Germline V gene data show CDR1 as SGHRS and CDR2 as YFSETQ. The CDR3 is CASSEQGAGETQYF. In nucleotides, the CDR3 is TGCGCCAGCAGCGAACAGGGGGCTGGAGAGACCCAGTACTTC.

V usage is TRBV4-1 and J usage is TRBJ2-2; tentative D call: TRBD2 (5 bases). The CDR3 sequence is 14 residues long. Germline lookup yields CDR1 MGHRA and CDR2 YSYEKL. V lost 5 bases, J lost 2 bases, and 9 bases lay in between. CDR3 DNA: TGCGCCAGCAGCTCGGGATCAAACACCGGGGAGCTGTTTTTT. Its protein is CASSSGSNTGELFF.

The chain has TRBV7-2 and TRBJ2-2; a weak D match, TRBD1 (6 bases). This CDR3 comprises 19 residues. From germline, CDR1 is SGHTA and CDR2 FQGNSA. Between the trimmed V and J ends, which lost 1 base and 4 bases, there was a span of 22 bases. This CDR3 is CASSLVRTQQGSGTGELFF. CDR3 sequence (DNA): TGTGCCAGCAGCTTAGTTCGCACCCAACAGGGAAGTGGCACCGGGGAGCTGTTTTTT.

The count of this clone is one. V and J are TRBV9 and TRBJ2-1, with D hard to call. The CDR3 spans 14 residues. The germline CDR1 and CDR2 sequences are SGDLS and YYNGEE. The ends were cut back, 0 bases at V and 3 bases at J, with 7 bases in the middle. The chain's CDR3 is CASSVDEIYNEQFF. The CDR3 DNA reads as TGTGCCAGCAGCGTAGATGAGATCTACAATGAGCAGTTCTTC.

This sequence joins TRBV28 and TRBJ1-2; D ambiguous. The germline gives CDR1 MDHEN, CDR2 SYDVKM. The germline V and J ends were trimmed by 11 bases and 0 bases, with 10 bases remaining between them. The CDR3 contains 12 residues. CDR3 amino acids: CAGNSANYGYTF. The CDR3, as DNA: TGTGCCGGCAACAGCGCTAACTATGGCTACACCTTC.

This chain joins TRBV7-8 and TRBJ2-7, with D perhaps matching TRBD1 or TRBD2 (6 bases each). Germline loops: CDR1 SGHVS, CDR2 FQNEAQ. The CDR3 totals 18 residues. The V and J ends lost 1 base and 0 bases respectively, with 19 bases between them. CDR3 DNA: TGTGCCAGCAGCTTAGAGGGGGGCTTGCGGCTTAGCTCCTACGAGCAGTACGTC. Translating gives CASSLEGGLRLSSYEQYV.

V and J are TRBV4-1 and TRBJ1-2, with D hard to call. The CDR3 totals 15 residues. The germline CDR1 and CDR2 sequences are MGHRA and YSYEKL. Trimming pared 0 bases from V and 7 bases from J, leaving 15 bases between. CDR3 in amino acids: CASSQEGRRSGGYTF. Here the CDR3 DNA reads TGCGCCAGCAGCCAAGAAGGGAGGCGATCTGGTGGCTACACCTTC.

The CDR3 protein is CASRVGQPNEKLFF. The CDR3 nucleotides read TGCGCCAGCAGAGTCGGACAGCCTAATGAAAAACTGTTTTTT. The chain carries TRBV5-1 and TRBJ1-4, with a tentative D call TRBD1 (6 bases). CDR3 length: 14 residues. V was pared by 5 bases and J by 3 bases, with 11 bases between. Germline assignment: CDR1 SGHRS and CDR2 YFSETQ.

The chain employs TRBV5-4 and TRBJ2-1; D uncertain. V was trimmed by 0 bases and J by 0 bases, leaving 7 bases between them. The CDR3 length is 15 residues. Germline V CDR1 and CDR2: SGHNT, YYREEE (reference sequence). CDR3 in amino acids: CASSLGLGSYNEQFF. The CDR3 bases are TGTGCCAGCAGCTTGGGCCTTGGCTCCTACAATGAGCAGTTCTTC.

The chain employs TRBV6-2 or TRBV6-3 and TRBJ2-7; no clear D. From germline, CDR1 is MNHEY and CDR2 SVGEGT. This CDR3 has 16 amino acids. V lost 3 bases to trimming and J lost 4 bases, with 19 bases between them. The CDR3 region is CASSYNGPGWGYEQYF. CDR3 coding DNA: TGTGCCAGCAGTTATAACGGACCAGGTTGGGGATACGAGCAGTACTTC.

The rearrangement uses TRBV27 and TRBJ2-5; no clear D. The CDR3 covers 14 residues. Germline V lookup: CDR1 MNHEY, CDR2 SMNVEV (reference sequence). V was pared by 3 bases and J by 5 bases, with 13 bases between. The CDR3 bases are TGTGCCAGCAGTTTCTTGCCTGTGGTGGAGACCCAGTACTTC. It translates to CASSFLPVVETQYF.

The V and J genes are TRBV4-3 and TRBJ1-5; D is uncertain. The germline gives CDR1 LGHNA, CDR2 YSLEER. V lost 0 bases, J lost 3 bases, and 6 bases lay in between. The CDR3 contains 14 residues. In nucleotides, the CDR3 is TGCGCCAGCAGCCAAGAGCCCTCCAATCAGCCCCAGCATTTT. The encoded protein is CASSQEPSNQPQHF.

The chain carries TRBV10-3 and TRBJ2-5; 7 bases are a match to TRBD2. CDR3 length: 14 amino acids. The ends lost 5 bases at V and 5 bases at J; junction bases unmatched: 8. CDR1 is ENHRY and CDR2 is SYGVKD in the germline V gene. In DNA form, the CDR3 reads TGTGCCATCAGTCGGGACTACCCAGGGGAGACCCAGTACTTC. Translating gives CAISRDYPGETQYF.

CDR3 DNA: TGCAGTGCTAGTTCGGGGGGCCTAATCGAGCAGTACGTC. This encodes CSASSGGLIEQYV. The genes are TRBV20-1 and TRBJ2-7, with D tentatively TRBD2 (7 bases). This CDR3 contains 13 residues. Deletions cut 3 bases from V and 6 bases from J, with 15 bases between. CDR1 DFQATT and CDR2 SNEGSKA come from the germline V gene (reference sequence).

The CDR3 protein is CASSIGTDTTGELFF. The CDR3 DNA follows: TGCGCCAGCAGCATAGGGACAGACACTACCGGGGAGCTGTTTTTT. The chain employs TRBV5-1 and TRBJ2-2; 7 positions match TRBD1. V trimming: 4 bases; J trimming: 5 bases; junction bases outside the gene matches: 8. This CDR3 spans 15 amino acids. Germline assignment: CDR1 SGHRS and CDR2 YFSETQ.

This clone was found once. The rearrangement links TRBV7-9 to TRBJ2-7, with 10 bases aligning to TRBD1. V shed 4 bases and J 7 bases; nucleotides not matched to a gene: 7. The CDR3 is 14 residues long. Germline V gene lookup returns CDR1 SEHNR and CDR2 FQNEAQ (reference sequence). CDR3 coding DNA: TGTGCCAGCAGCTCCGGGACAGGGGTGAGAGAGCAGTACTTC. Amino acid sequence: CASSSGTGVREQYF. Using reference TRBV7-9 and TRBJ2-7 for the parts outside the CDR3, the full variable domain is DTGVSQNPRHKITKRGQNVTFRCDPISEHNRLYWYRQTLGQGPEFLTYFQNEAQLEKSRLLSDRFSAERPKGSFSTLEIQRTEQGDSAMYLCASSSGTGVREQYFGPGTRLTVT.

This chain joins TRBV28 and TRBJ1-2, with 7 positions matching TRBD1. This CDR3 contains 13 residues. Trimming at V came to 5 bases and at J to 2 bases, leaving 2 bases not matched to a gene. The germline CDR1 and CDR2 sequences are MDHEN and SYDVKM. The CDR3 nucleotides are TGTGCCAGCAGTGGGACAGAGAACTATGGCTACACCTTC. This sequence encodes CASSGTENYGYTF.

V is TRBV5-1 and J is TRBJ2-5; TRBD2 might be the D (5 bases). In germline, CDR1 is SGHRS, CDR2 YFSETQ. The CDR3 has 15 residues. The ends were cut back, 0 bases at V and 5 bases at J, with 14 bases in the middle. The CDR3 here is CASSLGTSLGETQYF. The CDR3 nucleotides are TGCGCCAGCAGCTTGGGTACTAGTCTTGGGGAGACCCAGTACTTC.

This chain connects TRBV9 to TRBJ1-5; TRBD1 is a possible D gene (5 bases). There are 14 residues in the CDR3. Trimming took off 3 bases at V and 7 bases at J, with 14 bases between the two ends. The germline CDR1 and CDR2 sequences are SGDLS and YYNGEE. CDR3 sequence: CASSEEGRDQPQHF. The CDR3 DNA is TGTGCCAGCAGCGAAGAAGGCAGGGACCAGCCCCAGCATTTT.

CDR3 coding DNA: TGTGCCAGCAACGACAGGGCTGGTCAGCCCCAGCATTTT. Protein product: CASNDRAGQPQHF. The chain employs TRBV7-2 and TRBJ1-5; 7 bases agree with TRBD1. This CDR3 has 13 residues. The V gene's germline CDR1 is SGHTA and CDR2 FQGNSA. Trimming removed 7 bases from V and 6 bases from J; junction bases left unmatched: 6.

V usage is TRBV5-5 and J usage is TRBJ1-2; D uncertain. The germline V gene encodes CDR1 SGHKS and CDR2 YYEKEE (reference sequence). CDR3 length: 13 residues. The germline V and J ends were trimmed by 4 bases and 14 bases, with 21 bases remaining between them. CDR3 DNA sequence: TGTGCCAGCAGCCGAGGTGACGACCCCTGGGTTACCTTC. Translating it yields CASSRGDDPWVTF.

This CDR3 is CSVGTTNTEAFF. The CDR3 DNA follows: TGCAGCGTGGGGACGACGAACACTGAAGCTTTCTTT. The rearrangement joins TRBV29-1 to TRBJ1-1; possibly TRBD1 for D (5 bases). V lost 6 bases and J lost 1, with 9 bases in between. The germline gives CDR1 SQVTM, CDR2 ANQGSEA. This CDR3 is built from 12 residues.

The chain is built from TRBV6-4 and TRBJ2-3; 9 bases agree with TRBD2. The junction had 29 bases not matched to a gene; V was cut back by 11 bases and J by 8 bases. This CDR3 contains 19 residues. In germline, CDR1 is MRHNA, CDR2 SNTAGT. The CDR3 DNA reads as TGTGCCCACCGCCCACCCCCCGAGAGGGGGACTAGCCGCTTCCCTACGCAGTATTTT. Translating gives CAHRPPPERGTSRFPTQYF.

The chain recombines TRBV19 with TRBJ2-2, with D possibly matching TRBD2 (7 bases). CDR3 size: 15 residues. Germline loops: CDR1 LNHDA, CDR2 SQIVND (reference sequence). Trimming left V 7 bases short and J 4 bases short, with 16 bases between. CDR3 bases: TGTGCCAGTATGGGAGGGGGGCGCGGCACCGGGGAGCTGTTTTTT. Protein product: CASMGGGRGTGELFF.

This sequence joins TRBV6-1 and TRBJ2-7, with D possibly matching TRBD1 (6 bases). This CDR3 is 13 amino acids long. The V end was cut by 6 bases, the J end by 2 bases, with 11 bases between. The germline CDR1 and CDR2 sequences are MNHNS and SASEGT. The CDR3 here is CASRGTRTYEQYF. CDR3 coding DNA: TGTGCCAGCAGGGGGACACGTACCTACGAGCAGTACTTC.